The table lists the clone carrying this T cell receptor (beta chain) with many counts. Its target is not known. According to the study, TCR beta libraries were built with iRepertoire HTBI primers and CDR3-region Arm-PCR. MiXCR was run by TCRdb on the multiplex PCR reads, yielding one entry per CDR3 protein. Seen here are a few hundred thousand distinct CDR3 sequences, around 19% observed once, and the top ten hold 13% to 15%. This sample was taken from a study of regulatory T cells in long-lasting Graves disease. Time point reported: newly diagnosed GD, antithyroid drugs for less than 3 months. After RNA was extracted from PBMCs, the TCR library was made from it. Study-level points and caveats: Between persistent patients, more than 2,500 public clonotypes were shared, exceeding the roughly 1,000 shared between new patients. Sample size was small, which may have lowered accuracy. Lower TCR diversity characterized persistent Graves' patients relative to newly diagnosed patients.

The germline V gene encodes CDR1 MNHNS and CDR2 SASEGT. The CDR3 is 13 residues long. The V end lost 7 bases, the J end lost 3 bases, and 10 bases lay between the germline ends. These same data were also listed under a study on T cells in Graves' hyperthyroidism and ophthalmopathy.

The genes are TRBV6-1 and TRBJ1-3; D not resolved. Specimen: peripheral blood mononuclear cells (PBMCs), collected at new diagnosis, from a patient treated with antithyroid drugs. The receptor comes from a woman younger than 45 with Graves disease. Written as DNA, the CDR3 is TGTGCCAGCAAAAGCCGTGGTGGAAACACCATATATTTT. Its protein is CASKSRGGNTIYF.